The 9 T cell receptor beta chains reported below all come from one sample, sequenced in a study of identical twins. Each CDR3 protein is one row after TCRdb ran MiXCR on the 5' RACE reads. The sample consists of 1.5 million or so distinct CDR3 sequences, less than 35% of them appearing once. The source material was cord blood. These TCRs come from a newborn girl in good health.

The table lists this clonotype with a few counts. The V gene is TRBV7-9, the J gene TRBJ1-2, with D possibly being TRBD1 (6 bases). The CDR3 consists of 15 residues. Germline loops: CDR1 SEHNR, CDR2 FQNEAQ (reference sequence). V lost 4 bases to trimming and J lost 7 bases, with 19 bases between them. CDR3 sequence: CASSSRTASVSGYTF. The CDR3 coding sequence is TGTGCCAGCAGCTCTCGGACAGCTAGCGTCTCTGGCTACACCTTC.

About this clonotype itself: Germline is not matched at one junction end, which may reflect a read error. V and J are TRBV7-7 and TRBJ2-4, with D possibly matching TRBD1 (6 bases). The CDR3 contains 14 residues. Germline lookup yields CDR1 SSHAT and CDR2 FNYEAQ (reference sequence). In DNA form, the CDR3 reads TGTGCCAGCAGCCCAGTGACAGGCGGTGAGACCCAGTGCTTC. Amino acids: CASSPVTGGETQCF.

V usage is TRBV20-1 and J usage is TRBJ1-2, with TRBD1 matching 8 bases. Per the germline V gene, CDR1 is DFQATT and CDR2 is SNEGSKA (reference sequence). Trimming cost V 5 bases and J 7 bases; bases outside gene matches: 12. This CDR3 has 14 residues. CDR3 region: CSARRSQGAGGYTF. DNA of the CDR3: TGCAGTGCTCGGCGGTCGCAGGGGGCTGGTGGCTACACCTTC.

V and J are TRBV12-3 or TRBV12-4 and TRBJ1-1, with D hard to call. Trimming cost V 3 bases and J 6 bases, with 11 bases left between them. The CDR3 sequence is 13 residues long. CDR3 amino acids: CASSLSAGAEAFF. The CDR3 DNA sequence: TGTGCCAGCAGTTTGTCCGCCGGGGCTGAAGCTTTCTTT.

This clonotype was found a few times. The chain joins TRBV6-6 to TRBJ2-1; 9 positions agree with TRBD2. CDR3 size: 13 residues. Germline assignment: CDR1 MNHNY and CDR2 SVGAGI (reference sequence). The V gene end was trimmed by 6 bases and the J gene end by 6 bases; junction bases not matched to a gene: 3. CDR3 amino acids: CASRASGINEQFF. CDR3 coding DNA: TGTGCCAGCAGGGCTAGCGGGATCAATGAGCAGTTCTTC.

A word on this clonotype: This could be a read error, since a much larger clone is one nucleotide away. The V gene is TRBV29-1, the J gene TRBJ1-2; the D gene is possibly TRBD1 (5 bases). Trimming removed 6 bases from V and 5 bases from J, with 16 bases in between. The germline V gene encodes CDR1 SQVTM and CDR2 ANQGSEA. CDR3 length equals 13 residues. The CDR3 here is CSVPGGGCYGYTF. CDR3 in DNA: TGCAGCGTGCCTGGTGGGGGGTGTTATGGCTACACCTTC.

The chain carries TRBV6-1 and TRBJ1-2; 7 bases line up with TRBD1. This CDR3 is built from 15 residues. Germline V gives CDR1 MNHNS, CDR2 SASEGT. Trimming at V came to 4 bases and at J to 4 bases, leaving 9 bases not matched to a gene. CDR3 nucleotide sequence: TGTGCCAGCAGTGCCAGGACAGGAGAGACCTATGGCTACACCTTC. This encodes CASSARTGETYGYTF.

This chain connects TRBV7-8 to TRBJ2-1; weak D call: TRBD2 (6 bases). CDR1 and CDR2 from the germline V gene are SGHVS and FQNEAQ. The V end was cut by 0 bases, the J end by 6 bases, with 27 bases between. This CDR3 contains 20 residues. The CDR3 DNA sequence: TGTGCCAGCAGCTTAGCGACTTTTGCTTGGCTAGCGCGAGTTCTCAATGAGCAGTTCTTC. Translating it yields CASSLATFAWLARVLNEQFF.

The gene calls are TRBV4-1 and TRBJ2-1, with TRBD2 matching 12 bases. The V gene end was trimmed by 3 bases and the J gene end by 6 bases; junction bases not matched to a gene: 3. The CDR3 consists of 15 residues. Germline CDR1 MGHRA, CDR2 YSYEKL. The DNA of the CDR3 is TGCGCCAGCAGCCATCTAGCGGGGGGGCCCAATGAGCAGTTCTTC. Translation: CASSHLAGGPNEQFF.